This TCR beta chain was recorded in a study of beta chain features in type 1 diabetes. Study observations and caveats: Patients with Type 1 diabetes showed moderately but significantly shorter TCRB CDR3s in all four CD4+ subsets.

Isolated RNA was reverse transcribed in full, so expressed TCRB transcripts were sequenced. Sequenced naive, central memory and regulatory T cell samples produced an average of about 3.6 million reads. Produced via immunoSEQ multiplex PCR; TCRdb's table is partial and in-frame only. The sample lists some 660,000 clones, 11% to 15% occurring once. Per donor, one heparinised blood draw averaged around 110 mL. Sorted cells reached over 95% purity in every population. This clone was counted only a few times. The antigen is not known. Trimming took off 3 bases at V and 4 bases at J, with 15 bases between the two ends. The CDR3 extends over 15 amino acids. Germline V CDR1 and CDR2: MGHDK, SYGVNS.

Sequencing was performed on naive CD4+ T cells from blood. The TCR originated in a man younger than 30 with type 1 diabetes. The chain combines TRBV25-1 with TRBJ1-2; tentative D call: TRBD1 (5 bases). CDR3 region: CASSDSGEGPYGYTF. As DNA, the CDR3 is TGTGCCAGCAGTGATTCGGGGGAAGGGCCCTATGGCTACACCTTC.